A selection of T cell receptor beta chains follows, all from one sample in a study of blood T cells in healthy people across ages. TCRdb processed the 5' RACE reads anew with MiXCR; each CDR3 protein has one entry. The sample consists of about 1.8 million distinct CDR3 sequences, around 50% of them appearing once. Sequenced: blood. The receptors stem from a woman in her 40s in good health. Both conserved end residues are part of each CDR3. D genes are given only for firm matches. The size entry is marked missing in some rows and otherwise reads once, few, many or a size class.

size	V	J	D	CDR3	DNA
NA	TRBV20-1	TRBJ1-2	NA	CSAAEENYGYTF	TGCAGTGCGGCAGAGGAGAACTATGGCTACACCTTC
NA	TRBV4-3	TRBJ2-3	TRBD2	CASSPRTSGGRTDTQYF	TGCGCCAGCAGCCCTAGGACTAGCGGGGGGCGGACAGATACGCAGTATTTT
NA	TRBV9	TRBJ1-2	NA	CASSVGDGEYGYTF	TGTGCCAGCAGCGTAGGAGACGGCGAATATGGCTACACCTTC
few	TRBV29-1	TRBJ2-7	NA	CSVGTTLFEQYF	TGCAGCGTAGGGACAACCCTCTTCGAGCAGTACTTC
NA	TRBV12-3/TRBV12-4	TRBJ1-2	TRBD1	CASSQGGDGYTF	TGTGCCAGCAGCCAGGGGGGCGATGGCTACACCTTC
few	TRBV12-3/TRBV12-4	TRBJ2-3	NA	CASSGRTRGSHTQYF	TGTGCCAGCAGTGGACGAACCCGGGGGTCTCATACGCAGTATTTT
few	TRBV7-2	TRBJ2-3	TRBD1	CASSDDRGMGTDTQYF	TGTGCCAGCAGCGACGACAGGGGAATGGGCACAGATACGCAGTATTTT
NA	TRBV15	TRBJ2-3	NA	CATSKRDNTDTQYF	TGTGCCACCAGCAAACGGGACAATACAGATACGCAGTATTTT
NA	TRBV4-3	TRBJ2-7	NA	CTSSPQRVGYEQYF	TGCACCAGCAGCCCCCAGCGGGTAGGGTACGAGCAGTACTTC
few	TRBV9	TRBJ2-3	TRBD2	CASSVSGATDTQYF	TGTGCCAGCAGCGTAAGCGGGGCAACAGATACGCAGTATTTT
NA	TRBV14	TRBJ2-5	TRBD2	CASSPRTSGRGETQYF	TGTGCCAGCAGCCCCCGGACTAGCGGACGTGGAGAGACCCAGTACTTC
NA	TRBV20-1	TRBJ2-7	TRBD2	CSATSGVGNEQYF	TGCAGTGCTACCAGCGGGGTCGGTAATGAGCAGTACTTC
few	TRBV7-7	TRBJ2-5	NA	CASSLAGGGRDQETQYF	TGTGCTAGCAGCTTAGCAGGTGGAGGCAGGGATCAAGAGACCCAGTACTTC
few	TRBV4-3	TRBJ2-3	TRBD2	CASSTRTSGGASDTQYF	TGCGCCAGCAGCACCAGGACTAGCGGGGGGGCCTCAGATACGCAGTATTTT
NA	TRBV19	TRBJ2-1	TRBD2	CASSTAGGLHEQFF	TGTGCCAGTAGTACGGCGGGGGGATTGCATGAGCAGTTCTTC
NA	TRBV7-2	TRBJ2-5	NA	CASSSLRKTQYF	TGTGCCAGCAGCTCGTTAAGGAAGACCCAGTACTTC
few	TRBV29-1	TRBJ2-3	NA	CSVGTKDTQYF	TGCAGCGTTGGGACAAAAGATACGCAGTATTTT
NA	TRBV29-1	TRBJ2-3	NA	CSVDGRGAGTDTQYF	TGCAGCGTTGACGGTCGGGGGGCGGGCACAGATACGCAGTATTTT
NA	TRBV4-2	TRBJ2-3	NA	CASSQGRSGDGADTQYF	TGTGCCAGCAGCCAGGGCCGTTCGGGGGACGGGGCAGATACGCAGTATTTT
many	TRBV5-1	TRBJ2-5	NA	CASSLWAGQETQYF	TGCGCCAGCAGCTTGTGGGCAGGTCAAGAGACCCAGTACTTC
few	TRBV6-2/TRBV6-3	TRBJ2-1	NA	CASSDSRGDNEQFF	TGTGCCAGCAGTGACTCGCGGGGTGACAATGAGCAGTTCTTC
NA	TRBV29-1	TRBJ1-2	NA	CSVEDPGQNYGYTF	TGCAGCGTTGAAGATCCCGGACAGAACTATGGCTACACCTTC
NA	TRBV4-2	TRBJ2-2	TRBD1	CASSQERDRGRIGELFF	TGTGCCAGCAGCCAAGAAAGGGACAGGGGCCGGATCGGGGAGCTGTTTTTT
NA	TRBV27	TRBJ1-5	NA	CASRPGPQGRQHF	TGTGCCAGCAGACCGGGCCCCCAGGGGCGCCAGCATTTT
few	TRBV24-1	TRBJ2-6	TRBD1	CATSDSLTGPGANVLTF	TGTGCCACCAGTGATTCTCTGACAGGGCCTGGGGCCAACGTCCTGACTTTC